This T cell receptor beta chain came from a study of blood T cell repertoires in COVID-19. On the study more broadly: Italy, Spain and the United States were the sources of the convalescent and acute COVID-19 samples. Nucleic acid was either cDNA or gDNA, and it came from T cells, B-cell-depleted T cells, or PBMCs.

Per the original methods: The assay estimated nucleated cells by amplifying reference gene primers. Profiled with immunoSEQ multiplex PCR; TCRdb holds only in-frame clones, not every one. That table supplies the V and J calls and clone size; D and trimming were determined from the DNA. The sample records some 180,000 clones, around 76% being singletons. The sequence was obtained from a woman in her fifties or sixties with COVID-19, enrolled during active disease. Sequenced input: peripheral blood.

CDR3 protein: CASSAGTSSYEQYV. The CDR3 DNA reads as TGTGCCAGCTCCGCGGGCACTAGCTCCTACGAGCAGTACGTC. The chain links TRBV11-2 to TRBJ2-7, with D possibly matching TRBD2 (5 bases). Germline V gene sequence: CDR1 SGHAT, CDR2 FQNNGV. The V and J ends lost 8 bases and 0 bases respectively, with 14 bases between them. The CDR3 length is 14 residues.